This TCR beta chain was observed in a study of shared clonotypes between healthy human individuals. The study, taken as a whole, reports: The researchers took only blood, and tissue repertoires probably look different. Generation probabilities were higher for clonotypes shared across all four sorted-subset donors than for unshared ones.

Method: immunoSEQ multiplex PCR; TCRdb's copy keeps in-frame clones and lacks some. The sample lists 2 million to 2.5 million clones; roughly 93% were seen once. CDR3 size: 15 residues. V lost 1 base and J lost 1, with 8 bases in between. Germline V CDR1 and CDR2: LNHNV, YYDKDF (reference sequence). For this clone: Antigen specificity is unknown. The same CDR3 arises from other DNA sequences in this sample as well.

Every donor was a Caucasian adult from Nashville, Tennessee. Researchers partitioned CD4+ cells into CD45RA+ naive and CD45RA-negative memory subsets. Sequenced sample: naive CD4+ T cells from PBMCs. Subset meaning: CD45RA+ positively selected. The clonotype was recovered from a man between 18 and 35 years old in good health. Some clones in this sample may be carry-over from other donors' samples. This chain joins TRBV15 and TRBJ1-5; a possible D gene is TRBD1 (5 bases). CDR3 nucleotides: TGTGCCACCAGCAGAGGACGGGGCAGCAATCAGCCCCAGCATTTT. Translating it yields CATSRGRGSNQPQHF.